The 24 T cell receptor beta chains below all came from one sample that was sequenced in a study of blood T cell repertoires in COVID-19. Only in-frame clones appear in the TCRdb table, and some are missing; sequencing was by immunoSEQ multiplex PCR. The sample consists of around 200,000 clones, more than 70% of them appearing once. Specimen: peripheral blood. The receptors were sampled from a woman between 45 and 65 years old with acute or convalescent COVID-19.

The rearrangement uses TRBV14 and TRBJ1-1; D perhaps matches TRBD1 (5 bases). V was pared by 1 base and J by 3 bases, with 21 bases between. Germline-derived CDR1 and CDR2 are SGHDN and FVKESK. This CDR3 comprises 18 residues. This CDR3 is CASSQVGGWGTKDTEAFF. DNA for the CDR3: TGTGCCAGCAGCCAAGTTGGGGGGTGGGGAACGAAGGACACTGAAGCTTTCTTT. The variable domain in full, completed from reference TRBV14 and TRBJ1-1, reads EAGVTQFPSHSVIEKGQTVTLRCDPISGHDNLYWYRRVMGKEIKFLLHFVKESKQDESGMPNNRFLAERTGGTYSTLKVQPAELEDSGVYFCASSQVGGWGTKDTEAFFGQGTRLTVV.

The rearrangement links TRBV19 to TRBJ2-3; a weak D match, TRBD2 (6 bases). Trimming stripped 1 base from V and 9 bases from J, with 20 bases between. The germline V gene has CDR1 LNHDA and CDR2 SQIVND (reference sequence). The CDR3 has 16 residues. The CDR3 loop is CASSIGTDYRKGTQYF. In DNA, the CDR3 is TGTGCCAGTAGTATAGGGACGGACTATCGAAAGGGGACGCAGTATTTT.

V and J are TRBV3-1 (or the pseudogene TRBV3-2) and TRBJ2-2; D remains unclear. Germline assignment: CDR1 LGHDT and CDR2 YNNKEL (reference sequence). V lost 4 bases, J lost 1 base, and 10 bases lay in between. CDR3 length: 15 residues. CDR3 sequence (DNA): TGTGCCAGCAGCCGTCGACTGGGGAACACCGGGGAGCTGTTTTTT. It specifies CASSRRLGNTGELFF.

The chain links TRBV3-1 (or the pseudogene TRBV3-2) to TRBJ1-4; 8 nucleotides match TRBD1. Losses at the gene ends were 2 bases for V and 6 bases for J; bases not matched to a gene: 11. Germline CDR1 and CDR2: LGHDT and YNNKEL (reference sequence). The CDR3 has 17 amino acids. The CDR3 DNA follows: TGTGCCAGCAGCCAACTAATCGACAGGGGATTGGATGAAAAACTGTTTTTT. Translation: CASSQLIDRGLDEKLFF.

The rearrangement links TRBV25-1 to TRBJ1-1, with a weak D call TRBD1 (6 bases). The CDR3 loop spans 18 amino acids. Deletions cut 0 bases from V and 4 bases from J, with 21 bases between. CDR1 is MGHDK, CDR2 SYGVNS, per germline. The DNA of the CDR3 is TGTGCCAGCAGTGAATATGGAGTAGGCGGCAGGGGTGGCACTGAAGCTTTCTTT. Amino acids: CASSEYGVGGRGGTEAFF.

This chain joins TRBV28 and TRBJ2-6; TRBD1 aligns across 7 bases. J gave up 0 bases and V 6 bases, and 8 bases lay outside the gene matches. Germline lookup yields CDR1 MDHEN and CDR2 SYDVKM. The CDR3 runs 17 residues. The CDR3 DNA is TGTGCCAGCAGCCTAGGGGGCTGGGGCTCTGGGGCCAACGTCCTGACTTTC. Encoded protein: CASSLGGWGSGANVLTF.

The gene calls are TRBV6-6 and TRBJ1-2; the match to TRBD1 covers 7 bases. Germline V gives CDR1 MNHNY, CDR2 SVGAGI (reference sequence). There are 14 residues in the CDR3. V dropped 3 bases and J dropped 2; count of bases not matched to a gene: 3. Written as DNA, the CDR3 is TGTGCCAGCAGTTATTCAGGGGGGAACTATGGCTACACCTTC. Amino acid sequence: CASSYSGGNYGYTF.

The chain carries TRBV4-2 and TRBJ2-1; D is undetermined. Per germline, CDR1 LGHNA and CDR2 YNFKEQ. Trimming stripped 1 base from V and 3 bases from J, with 7 bases between. The CDR3 loop spans 14 amino acids. CDR3 in amino acids: CASSQGGNYNEQFF. DNA for the CDR3: TGTGCCAGCAGCCAAGGCGGCAACTACAATGAGCAGTTCTTC.

The J gene is TRBJ1-4, the V gene TRBV28, with D perhaps TRBD1 (6 bases). The V end was cut by 1 base, the J end by 3 bases, with 12 bases between. This CDR3 has 16 amino acids. Per the germline V gene, CDR1 is MDHEN and CDR2 is SYDVKM. The CDR3 region is CASSLSGAQANEKLFF. CDR3 DNA sequence: TGTGCCAGCAGTTTATCAGGGGCGCAGGCTAATGAAAAACTGTTTTTT.

This CDR3 reads CASGREGSSYNSPLHF. In DNA, the CDR3 is TGTGCCAGTGGACGTGAGGGAAGCTCCTATAATTCACCCCTCCACTTT. The rearrangement links TRBV2 to TRBJ1-6; D is undetermined. This CDR3 region has 16 residues. Germline loops: CDR1 SNHLY, CDR2 FYNNEI. With 9 bases removed from V and 0 bases from J, the gap between germline ends came to 15 bases.

A remark on this clone: The junction shows a germline mismatch at one end, possibly a read error. The chain has TRBV19 and TRBJ2-7; maybe TRBD2 (6 bases). Germline CDR1 is LNHDA and CDR2 is SQIVND (reference sequence). The CDR3 consists of 14 residues. CDR3 amino acids: CASTSILTPGLPSF. CDR3 nucleotide sequence: TGTGCCAGTACTTCCATCCTCACCCCGGGACTTCCCAGCTTC. The full variable domain, rest sourced from reference TRBV19 and TRBJ2-7, is DGGITQSPKYLFRKEGQNVTLSCEQNLNHDAMYWYRQDPGQGLRLIYYSQIVNDFQKGDIAEGYSVSREKKESFPLTVTSAQKNPTAFYLCASTSILTPGLPSFGPGTRLTVT.

The chain recombines TRBV29-1 with TRBJ1-1, with D uncertain. Germline V gene data show CDR1 as SQVTM and CDR2 as ANQGSEA. This CDR3 is 12 amino acids long. Trimming shortened V by 2 bases and J by 3 bases, and 7 bases separated the two germline ends. The DNA for the CDR3 is TGCAGCGTTGAACCCTCCTACACTGAAGCTTTCTTT. Amino acid sequence: CSVEPSYTEAFF.

This clone was detected many times. The chain couples TRBV7-2 to TRBJ1-5, with 7 bases identical to TRBD1. Germline values: CDR1 SGHTA, CDR2 FQGNSA. This CDR3 comprises 14 residues. With 0 bases clipped from V and 4 bases from J, the junction kept 0 bases outside the gene matches. CDR3 sequence: CASSLARGNQPQHF. CDR3 sequence (DNA): TGTGCCAGCAGCTTAGCCAGGGGGAATCAGCCCCAGCATTTT. Variable domain in full (rest from reference TRBV7-2 and TRBJ1-5): GAGVSQSPSNKVTEKGKDVELRCDPISGHTALYWYRQSLGQGLEFLIYFQGNSAPDKSGLPSDRFSAERTGGSVSTLTIQRTQQEDSAVYLCASSLARGNQPQHFGDGTRLSIL.

This clone showed up just a few times. The chain joins TRBV19 to TRBJ1-5; 8 nucleotides align to TRBD1. The trim removed 4 bases at V and 4 bases at J, leaving 6 bases unmatched. CDR1 and CDR2 from the germline V gene are LNHDA and SQIVND (reference sequence). The CDR3 is 15 amino acids. In nucleotides, the CDR3 is TGTGCCAGTAGTAAGACAGGGGCTTATAATCAGCCCCAGCATTTT. This encodes CASSKTGAYNQPQHF. The full variable domain, rest sourced from reference TRBV19 and TRBJ1-5, is DGGITQSPKYLFRKEGQNVTLSCEQNLNHDAMYWYRQDPGQGLRLIYYSQIVNDFQKGDIAEGYSVSREKKESFPLTVTSAQKNPTAFYLCASSKTGAYNQPQHFGDGTRLSIL.

DNA for the CDR3: TGTGCCAGCAGCGGGAGGGGTAGCGGGAGTGGTTGGAATGAGCAGTTCTTC. Translated: CASSGRGSGSGWNEQFF. The chain is built from TRBV11-2 and TRBJ2-1; 9 nucleotides agree with TRBD2. The CDR3 length is 17 residues. CDR1 SGHAT and CDR2 FQNNGV come from the germline V gene. Losses at the gene ends were 5 bases for V and 7 bases for J; bases not matched to a gene: 15.

The genes are TRBV13 and TRBJ1-2; the match to TRBD1 covers 7 bases. Germline lookup yields CDR1 PRHDT and CDR2 FYEKMQ (reference sequence). This CDR3 region has 13 residues. V dropped 3 bases and J dropped 7; count of bases not matched to a gene: 5. The CDR3 coding sequence is TGTGCCAGCAGCTTGACAGGGTTTTCTGGCTACACCTTC. Its protein product is CASSLTGFSGYTF.

The CDR3 DNA follows: TGTGCCAGCGGGGAGGGGGAGCTGTTTTTT. Protein product: CASGEGELFF. This chain links TRBV2 with TRBJ2-2; D is possibly TRBD2 (5 bases). Germline loops: CDR1 SNHLY, CDR2 FYNNEI. The CDR3 runs 10 residues. Trimming cost V 8 bases and J 8 bases, with 6 bases left between them.

This chain links TRBV28 with TRBJ2-7, with 7 bases that match TRBD1. This CDR3 region has 14 residues. CDR1 and CDR2 from the germline V gene are MDHEN and SYDVKM. J gave up 1 base and V 5 bases, and 5 bases lay outside the gene matches. The CDR3, as DNA: TGTGCCAGCAGTGCCTACAGGGGATCCTACGAGCAGTACTTC. The encoded protein is CASSAYRGSYEQYF.

The chain carries TRBV7-2 and TRBJ2-2; TRBD2 is a possible D gene (5 bases). The length of the CDR3 is 14 residues. V lost 6 bases and J lost 3, with 11 bases in between. Germline values: CDR1 SGHTA, CDR2 FQGNSA. CDR3 region: CASRSTRDTGELFF. The CDR3 DNA sequence: TGTGCCAGCAGATCAACTAGGGACACCGGGGAGCTGTTTTTT.

The chain joins TRBV19 to TRBJ2-3; 12 positions match TRBD2. Looked up from germline, CDR1 is LNHDA and CDR2 is SQIVND (reference sequence). Trimming took 5 bases from V and 3 from J; bases not matched to a gene: 3. CDR3 size: 15 residues. CDR3 in DNA: TGTGCCAGTAGTTCGACTAGCGGGAGTACAGATACGCAGTATTTT. It yields the protein CASSSTSGSTDTQYF.

V gene TRBV5-1 combines with J gene TRBJ2-5; D might be TRBD2 (5 bases). Trimming removed 0 bases at V and 4 bases at J, with 13 bases between. Germline-derived CDR1 and CDR2 are SGHRS and YFSETQ. This CDR3 comprises 15 residues. The DNA of the CDR3 is TGCGCCAGCAGCTTGGTGGAGGTCTCGAGAGAGACCCAGTACTTC. Its protein product is CASSLVEVSRETQYF. The full variable domain, its missing parts supplied by reference TRBV5-1 and TRBJ2-5, is KAGVTQTPRYLIKTRGQQVTLSCSPISGHRSVSWYQQTPGQGLQFLFEYFSETQRNKGNFPGRFSGRQFSNSRSEMNVSTLELGDSALYLCASSLVEVSRETQYFGPGTRLLVL.

The CDR3 reads CASSHFVGGTNVLTF. Here the CDR3 DNA reads TGTGCCAGCAGCCACTTCGTGGGCGGGACTAACGTCCTGACTTTC. The rearrangement links TRBV9 to TRBJ2-6; the D gene is possibly TRBD2 (6 bases). Trimming took off 4 bases at V and 10 bases at J, with 18 bases between the two ends. The V gene's germline CDR1 is SGDLS and CDR2 YYNGEE. The CDR3 runs to 15 residues.

This clone is a singleton in its sample. The genes are TRBV5-1 and TRBJ1-1; D perhaps matches TRBD1 (6 bases). The ends were cut back, 2 bases at V and 3 bases at J, with 11 bases in the middle. The CDR3 has 14 residues. CDR1 is SGHRS and CDR2 is YFSETQ in the germline V gene. Written as DNA, the CDR3 is TGCGCCAGCAGCTTCGGGGGGCGGGACACTGAAGCTTTCTTT. This translates into CASSFGGRDTEAFF.

A single count supports this clone. The chain carries TRBV5-6 and TRBJ1-3; 8 bases match TRBD1. The length of the CDR3 is 16 residues. Looked up from germline, CDR1 is SGHDT and CDR2 is YYEEEE. V dropped 2 bases and J dropped 1; count of bases not matched to a gene: 5. The CDR3 DNA is TGTGCCAGCAGCTTCGCAGGGGGCAGGTCTGGAAACACCATATATTTT. Amino acid sequence: CASSFAGGRSGNTIYF.